This entry concerns a single T cell receptor beta chain. The data belong to a study of blood T cell repertoires in COVID-19. Sequencing used immunoSEQ multiplex PCR; TCRdb keeps in-frame clones, though not all of them. The profile shows roughly 30,000 clones, approximately 87% of them singletons. The specimen was peripheral blood. This sequence was found in a human donor in a cohort sampled during active COVID-19.

CDR3 DNA sequence: TGTGCCAGCAGCTTATCTCGGGGGGGGCAGTATGAGCAGTTCTTC. It is translated as CASSLSRGGQYEQFF. V gene TRBV11-2 combines with J gene TRBJ2-1; 8 positions match TRBD2. Germline-derived CDR1 and CDR2 are SGHAT and FQNNGV. V shed 2 bases, J shed 8 bases, and the junction held 8 bases outside the gene matches. This CDR3 is 15 amino acids long.